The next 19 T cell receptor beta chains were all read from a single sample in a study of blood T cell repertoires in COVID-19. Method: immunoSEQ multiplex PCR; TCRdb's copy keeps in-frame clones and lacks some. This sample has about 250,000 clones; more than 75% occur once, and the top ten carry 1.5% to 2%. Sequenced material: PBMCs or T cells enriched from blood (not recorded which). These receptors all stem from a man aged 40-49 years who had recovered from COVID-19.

CDR3 in DNA: TGTGCCAGTAGTCCAAGGGACAGTGAGCCCCAGCATTTT. Its translation: CASSPRDSEPQHF. This sequence joins TRBV19 and TRBJ1-5; TRBD1 matches 7 bases. The CDR3 covers 13 residues. The V and J ends lost 5 bases and 8 bases, in that order; junction bases with no gene match: 6. Germline values: CDR1 LNHDA, CDR2 SQIVND (reference sequence).

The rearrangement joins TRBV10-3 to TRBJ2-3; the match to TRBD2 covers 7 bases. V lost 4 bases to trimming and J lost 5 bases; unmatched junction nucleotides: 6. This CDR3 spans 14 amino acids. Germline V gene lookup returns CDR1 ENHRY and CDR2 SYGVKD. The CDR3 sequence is CAISVAGVGDTQYF. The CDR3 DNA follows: TGTGCCATCAGTGTTGCGGGAGTGGGAGATACGCAGTATTTT.

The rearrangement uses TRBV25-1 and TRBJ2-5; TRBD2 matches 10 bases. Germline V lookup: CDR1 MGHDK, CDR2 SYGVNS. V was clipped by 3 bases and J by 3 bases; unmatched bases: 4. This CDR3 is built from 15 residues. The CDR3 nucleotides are TGTGCCAGCAGTGACGAGCTAGCGGGAGAAGAGACCCAGTACTTC. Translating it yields CASSDELAGEETQYF.

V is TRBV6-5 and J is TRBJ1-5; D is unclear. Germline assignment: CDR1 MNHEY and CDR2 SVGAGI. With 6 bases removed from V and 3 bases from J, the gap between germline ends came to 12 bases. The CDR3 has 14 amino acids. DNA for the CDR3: TGTGCCAGCAGCATGACACCAAACAATCAGCCCCAGCATTTT. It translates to CASSMTPNNQPQHF.

The CDR3 DNA reads as TGTGCCAGCAGTCTACCAGGAATGAACACTGAAGCTTTCTTT. The encoded protein is CASSLPGMNTEAFF. This rearrangement joins TRBV27 to TRBJ1-1; D ambiguous. CDR3 length: 14 residues. Germline loops: CDR1 MNHEY, CDR2 SMNVEV (reference sequence). V was cut by 5 bases and J by 0 bases, with 10 bases left in between.

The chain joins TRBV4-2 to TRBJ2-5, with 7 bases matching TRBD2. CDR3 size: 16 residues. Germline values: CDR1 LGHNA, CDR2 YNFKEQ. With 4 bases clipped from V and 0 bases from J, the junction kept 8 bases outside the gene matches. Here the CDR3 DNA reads TGTGCCAGCAGCCCTCATAGCGGGCCGTACCAAGAGACCCAGTACTTC. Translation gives CASSPHSGPYQETQYF.

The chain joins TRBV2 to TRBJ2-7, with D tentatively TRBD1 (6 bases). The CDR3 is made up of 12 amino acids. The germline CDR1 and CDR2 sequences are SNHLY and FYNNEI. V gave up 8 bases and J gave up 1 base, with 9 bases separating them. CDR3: CASRTASYEQYF. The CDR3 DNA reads TGTGCCAGCCGGACAGCGTCCTACGAGCAGTACTTC.

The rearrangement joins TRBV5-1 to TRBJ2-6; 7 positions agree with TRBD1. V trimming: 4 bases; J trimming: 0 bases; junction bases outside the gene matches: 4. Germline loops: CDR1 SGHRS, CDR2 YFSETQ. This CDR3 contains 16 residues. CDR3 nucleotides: TGCGCCAGCAGCAAGGGACAGTACTCTGGGGCCAACGTCCTGACTTTC. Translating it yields CASSKGQYSGANVLTF. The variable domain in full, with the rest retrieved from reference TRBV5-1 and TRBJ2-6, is KAGVTQTPRYLIKTRGQQVTLSCSPISGHRSVSWYQQTPGQGLQFLFEYFSETQRNKGNFPGRFSGRQFSNSRSEMNVSTLELGDSALYLCASSKGQYSGANVLTFGAGSRLTVL.

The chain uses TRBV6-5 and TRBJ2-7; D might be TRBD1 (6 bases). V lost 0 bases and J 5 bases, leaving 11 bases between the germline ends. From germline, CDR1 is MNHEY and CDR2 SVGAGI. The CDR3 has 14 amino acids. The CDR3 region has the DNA TGTGCCAGCAGTTACTCGAACAGGGACCACGAGCAGTACTTC. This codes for CASSYSNRDHEQYF.

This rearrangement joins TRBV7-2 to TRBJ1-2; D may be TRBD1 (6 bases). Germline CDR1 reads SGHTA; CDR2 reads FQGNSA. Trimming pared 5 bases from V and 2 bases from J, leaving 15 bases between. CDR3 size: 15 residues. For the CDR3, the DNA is TGTGCCAGCAGCCCAACAGGGTCGTCGAACTATGGCTACACCTTC. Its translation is CASSPTGSSNYGYTF.

Here the CDR3 DNA reads TGTGCCAGCAGCCCGCGGGATTTTCGGGGGTACGCTGAAGCTTTCTTT. Protein product: CASSPRDFRGYAEAFF. The chain uses TRBV13 and TRBJ1-1; D is possibly TRBD1 (5 bases). This CDR3 is built from 16 residues. V was pared by 5 bases and J by 6 bases, with 22 bases between. The germline gives CDR1 PRHDT, CDR2 FYEKMQ (reference sequence).

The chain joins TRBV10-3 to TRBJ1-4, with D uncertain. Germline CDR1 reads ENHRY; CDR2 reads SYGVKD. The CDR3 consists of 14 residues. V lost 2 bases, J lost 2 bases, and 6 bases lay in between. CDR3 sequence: CAISERGTNEKLFF. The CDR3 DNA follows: TGTGCCATCAGTGAGCGCGGGACTAATGAAAAACTGTTTTTT.

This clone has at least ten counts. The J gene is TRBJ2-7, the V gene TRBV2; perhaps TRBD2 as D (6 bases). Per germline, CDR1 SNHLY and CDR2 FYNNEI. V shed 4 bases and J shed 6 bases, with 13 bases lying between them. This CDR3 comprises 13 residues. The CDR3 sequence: CASSGYSGTEQYF. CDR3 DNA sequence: TGTGCCAGCAGTGGATATAGCGGTACCGAGCAGTACTTC. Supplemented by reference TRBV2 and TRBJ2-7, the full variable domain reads EPEVTQTPSHQVTQMGQEVILRCVPISNHLYFYWYRQILGQKVEFLVSFYNNEISEKSEIFDDQFSVERPDGSNFTLKIRSTKLEDSAMYFCASSGYSGTEQYFGPGTRLTVT.

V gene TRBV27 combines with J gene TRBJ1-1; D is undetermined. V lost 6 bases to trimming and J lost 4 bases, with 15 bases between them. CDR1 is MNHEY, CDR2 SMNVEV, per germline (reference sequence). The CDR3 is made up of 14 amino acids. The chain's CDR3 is CASSLRYPGTEAFF. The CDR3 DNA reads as TGTGCCAGCAGCCTCCGTTATCCGGGCACTGAAGCTTTCTTT.

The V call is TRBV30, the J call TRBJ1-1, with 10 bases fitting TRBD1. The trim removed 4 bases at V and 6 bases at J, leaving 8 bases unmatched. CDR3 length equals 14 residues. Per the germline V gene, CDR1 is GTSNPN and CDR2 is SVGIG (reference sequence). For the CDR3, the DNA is TGTGCCTGGACCGACGGAGGGACAGGGGCTGAAGCTTTCTTT. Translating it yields CAWTDGGTGAEAFF.

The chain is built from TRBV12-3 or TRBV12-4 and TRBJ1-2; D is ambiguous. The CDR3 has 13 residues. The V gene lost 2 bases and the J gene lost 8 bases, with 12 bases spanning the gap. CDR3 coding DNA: TGTGCCAGCAGTTTAAGTGAGGTTCGAGGCTACACCTTC. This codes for CASSLSEVRGYTF.

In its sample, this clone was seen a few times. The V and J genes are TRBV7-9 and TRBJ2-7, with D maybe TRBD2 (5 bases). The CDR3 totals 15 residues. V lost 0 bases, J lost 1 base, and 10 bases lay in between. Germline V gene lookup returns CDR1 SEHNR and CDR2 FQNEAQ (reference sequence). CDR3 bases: TGTGCCAGCAGCTTAGCGGAAAGCGGTTCCTACGAGCAGTACTTC. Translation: CASSLAESGSYEQYF.

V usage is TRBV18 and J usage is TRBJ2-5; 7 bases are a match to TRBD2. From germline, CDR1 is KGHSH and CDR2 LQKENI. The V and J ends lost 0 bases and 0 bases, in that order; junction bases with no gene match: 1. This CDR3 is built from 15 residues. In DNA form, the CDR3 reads TGTGCCAGCTCACCACCTGGGACTAACCAAGAGACCCAGTACTTC. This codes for CASSPPGTNQETQYF.

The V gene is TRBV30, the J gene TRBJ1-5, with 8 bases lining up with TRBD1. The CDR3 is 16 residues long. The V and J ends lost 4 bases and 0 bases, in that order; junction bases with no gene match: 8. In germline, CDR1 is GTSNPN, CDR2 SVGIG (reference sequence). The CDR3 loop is CAWTSQGAYSNQPQHF. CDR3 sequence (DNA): TGTGCCTGGACTAGCCAGGGGGCCTATAGCAATCAGCCCCAGCATTTT.